Shown below are 21 T cell receptor beta chains from a single sample sequenced in a study of cytomegalovirus exposure and HLA in healthy donors. TCRdb keeps only in-frame clones here, not all; method: immunoSEQ multiplex PCR. The table includes some 140,000 clones, roughly 86% detected once. The source material was PBMCs. All receptors come from a human donor in good health.

This sequence joins TRBV7-3 and TRBJ2-1; possible D gene TRBD1, 6 bases. V lost 5 bases, J lost 2 bases, and 19 bases lay in between. The CDR3 consists of 17 residues. From germline, CDR1 is SGHTA and CDR2 FQGTGA. CDR3 in DNA: TGTGCCAGCAGCCCCAAATGGGGGCCTAGGGCCTACAATGAGCAGTTCTTC. It encodes CASSPKWGPRAYNEQFF.

The V call is TRBV7-9, the J call TRBJ1-4; tentative D call: TRBD1 (5 bases). The CDR3 has 16 residues. The germline V and J ends were trimmed by 4 bases and 7 bases, with 19 bases remaining between them. CDR1 and CDR2 from the germline V gene are SEHNR and FQNEAQ (reference sequence). The CDR3 region is CASSSPPGVVGEKLFF. Here the CDR3 DNA reads TGTGCCAGCAGCTCCCCCCCGGGGGTTGTGGGTGAAAAACTGTTTTTT.

The genes are TRBV12-5 and TRBJ1-5; D ambiguous. Trimming took off 7 bases at V and 0 bases at J, with 13 bases between the two ends. CDR3 length: 15 amino acids. Germline V gives CDR1 LGHNT, CDR2 FRNRAP. The chain's CDR3 is CASAIGDYSNQPQHF. CDR3 coding DNA: TGTGCTAGTGCCATCGGAGATTATAGCAATCAGCCCCAGCATTTT.

V is TRBV7-9 and J is TRBJ1-5, with 9 bases fitting TRBD1. Germline CDR1 reads SEHNR; CDR2 reads FQNEAQ (reference sequence). The CDR3 runs to 13 residues. The junction had 4 bases not matched to a gene; V was cut back by 5 bases and J by 8 bases. This chain's CDR3 is CASSQQGAKPQHF. The DNA for the CDR3 is TGTGCCAGCAGCCAACAGGGGGCCAAGCCCCAGCATTTT. The full variable domain, its missing parts supplied by reference TRBV7-9 and TRBJ1-5, is DTGVSQNPRHKITKRGQNVTFRCDPISEHNRLYWYRQTLGQGPEFLTYFQNEAQLEKSRLLSDRFSAERPKGSFSTLEIQRTEQGDSAMYLCASSQQGAKPQHFGDGTRLSIL.

The chain carries TRBV6-6 and TRBJ2-1; D may be TRBD2 (7 bases). CDR3 length equals 15 residues. V lost 6 bases and J lost 6, with 18 bases in between. CDR1 is MNHNY, CDR2 SVGAGI, per germline (reference sequence). This chain's CDR3 is CASSPRGAPFNEQFF. The CDR3 DNA reads as TGTGCCAGCAGCCCCCGGGGGGCCCCGTTCAATGAGCAGTTCTTC.

V gene TRBV5-1 combines with J gene TRBJ2-2; the D gene is possibly TRBD2 (6 bases). Germline CDR1 reads SGHRS; CDR2 reads YFSETQ. V dropped 1 base and J dropped 4 bases, with 17 bases sitting between them. There are 17 residues in the CDR3. The CDR3 spells CASSLILTGAATGELFF. For the CDR3, the DNA is TGCGCCAGCAGCTTGATCCTCACGGGAGCTGCCACCGGGGAGCTGTTTTTT.

This chain uses TRBV19 with TRBJ2-3, with D possibly being TRBD1 (6 bases). The CDR3 has 14 residues. Germline CDR1 and CDR2: LNHDA and SQIVND (reference sequence). V was shortened by 4 bases and J by 1 base, with 9 bases between the two germline ends. This CDR3 is CASSTRQGTDTQYF. DNA for the CDR3: TGTGCCAGTAGTACAAGACAGGGCACAGATACGCAGTATTTT.

J is TRBJ2-2 and V is TRBV28; 9 positions match TRBD1. Trimming at V came to 7 bases and at J to 1 base, leaving 4 bases not matched to a gene. The CDR3 is 15 residues long. Germline V gene lookup returns CDR1 MDHEN and CDR2 SYDVKM. The CDR3 region has the DNA TGTGCCAGCATACAGGGGGCGGTGAACACCGGGGAGCTGTTTTTT. Its translation is CASIQGAVNTGELFF.

The chain recombines TRBV18 with TRBJ2-3; D is unresolved. From germline, CDR1 is KGHSH and CDR2 LQKENI. This CDR3 has 13 residues. Trimming pared 3 bases from V and 1 base from J, leaving 5 bases between. CDR3 sequence reads: CASSPLGTDTQYF. Written as DNA, the CDR3 is TGTGCCAGCTCACCCCTAGGCACAGATACGCAGTATTTT.

The chain joins TRBV19 to TRBJ2-1, with TRBD2 matching over 7 bases. Germline CDR1 is LNHDA and CDR2 is SQIVND (reference sequence). This CDR3 contains 18 residues. Losses at the gene ends were 3 bases for V and 4 bases for J; bases not matched to a gene: 15. The CDR3: CASSIFLLAGVLYNEQFF. The CDR3 DNA is TGTGCCAGTAGTATTTTTTTGCTCGCGGGGGTTTTGTACAATGAGCAGTTCTTC. The full variable domain, its missing parts supplied by reference TRBV19 and TRBJ2-1, is DGGITQSPKYLFRKEGQNVTLSCEQNLNHDAMYWYRQDPGQGLRLIYYSQIVNDFQKGDIAEGYSVSREKKESFPLTVTSAQKNPTAFYLCASSIFLLAGVLYNEQFFGPGTRLTVL.

This sequence joins TRBV6-1 and TRBJ1-2; unclear D gene. Germline loops: CDR1 MNHNS, CDR2 SASEGT. The CDR3 contains 14 residues. Trimming cost V 0 bases and J 5 bases, with 10 bases left between them. CDR3 in DNA: TGTGCCAGCAGTGAAGCGGCAGGAAGATATGGCTACACCTTC. As protein: CASSEAAGRYGYTF.

V gene TRBV28 combines with J gene TRBJ2-7; D might be TRBD2 (7 bases). Germline V gene data show CDR1 as MDHEN and CDR2 as SYDVKM. CDR3 length equals 15 residues. Trimming cost V 6 bases and J 4 bases, with 19 bases left between them. The CDR3 DNA sequence: TGTGCCAGCAGCCATAAGAGGGGGGGCCAATACGAGCAGTACTTC. Translation gives CASSHKRGGQYEQYF.

The DNA for the CDR3 is TGTGCCAGCACGGATCTAGCTGAAGCTTTCTTT. Amino acids: CASTDLAEAFF. The V call is TRBV19, the J call TRBJ1-1; D uncertain. The CDR3 has 11 residues. Trimming took 9 bases from V and 6 from J, leaving 11 bases between them. From germline, CDR1 is LNHDA and CDR2 SQIVND (reference sequence).

V gene TRBV6-1 combines with J gene TRBJ2-7; tentatively, D is TRBD2 (6 bases). Trimming shortened V by 6 bases and J by 2 bases, and 17 bases separated the two germline ends. The CDR3 covers 15 residues. The germline gives CDR1 MNHNS, CDR2 SASEGT. CDR3 residues: CASSIAGTLTYEQYF. For the CDR3, the DNA is TGTGCCAGCAGCATAGCCGGGACTCTCACCTACGAGCAGTACTTC.

This chain connects TRBV11-2 to TRBJ2-4; tentatively, D is TRBD2 (5 bases). The V end lost 0 bases, the J end lost 3 bases, and 15 bases lay between the germline ends. From germline, CDR1 is SGHAT and CDR2 FQNNGV. This CDR3 is 17 amino acids long. This CDR3 is CASSLDDLGGVKNIQYF. In DNA, the CDR3 is TGTGCCAGCAGCTTAGACGACCTAGGAGGTGTCAAAAACATTCAGTACTTC.

Here the CDR3 reads CASNRAEDRERYEQYF. Here the CDR3 DNA reads TGTGCCAGCAATAGAGCCGAGGACAGGGAGCGCTACGAGCAGTACTTC. The gene calls are TRBV2 and TRBJ2-7; 8 positions agree with TRBD1. Germline V gene data show CDR1 as SNHLY and CDR2 as FYNNEI. With V trimmed by 7 bases and J by 3 bases, 14 bases remained unmatched. The CDR3 sequence is 16 residues long.

This chain links TRBV19 with TRBJ1-2; D is ambiguous. Trimming left V 5 bases short and J 0 bases short, with 13 bases between. CDR3 length: 15 residues. Per the germline V gene, CDR1 is LNHDA and CDR2 is SQIVND (reference sequence). CDR3 residues: CASSFTSGTNYGYTF. Here the CDR3 DNA reads TGTGCCAGTAGTTTCACTTCCGGGACTAACTATGGCTACACCTTC.

This sequence joins TRBV5-4 and TRBJ1-5; D not resolved. The CDR3 extends over 15 amino acids. V was clipped by 0 bases and J by 7 bases, with 14 bases between them. CDR1 is SGHNT and CDR2 is YYREEE in the germline V gene (reference sequence). For the CDR3, the DNA is TGTGCCAGCAGCTTGGGCCCCGACGGGTTGCAGCCCCAGCATTTT. Its protein product is CASSLGPDGLQPQHF.

The rearrangement joins TRBV2 to TRBJ1-5; D not resolved. CDR3 length: 14 amino acids. V lost 6 bases, J lost 2 bases, and 11 bases lay in between. Germline CDR1 is SNHLY and CDR2 is FYNNEI. CDR3 sequence reads: CASSLEAGNQPQHF. As DNA, the CDR3 is TGTGCCAGCAGCCTCGAGGCGGGCAATCAGCCCCAGCATTTT.

The genes are TRBV18 and TRBJ2-2; TRBD2 matches 14 bases. The CDR3 loop spans 19 amino acids. V trimming: 3 bases; J trimming: 4 bases; junction bases outside the gene matches: 10. Per germline, CDR1 KGHSH and CDR2 LQKENI. This CDR3 is CASSPAGLAGGGSTGELFF. The CDR3 DNA reads as TGTGCCAGCTCACCGGCTGGACTAGCGGGAGGTGGATCCACCGGGGAGCTGTTTTTT.

This clone has only one observation. This same CDR3 is encoded by further DNA sequences in the sample. The rearrangement uses TRBV5-1 and TRBJ2-3; TRBD1 matches 7 bases. From germline, CDR1 is SGHRS and CDR2 YFSETQ. This CDR3 is 15 amino acids long. V lost 1 base, J lost 0 bases, and 2 bases stayed unmatched. DNA for the CDR3: TGCGCCAGCAGCTTGACAGGGGCTAGCACAGATACGCAGTATTTT. It is translated as CASSLTGASTDTQYF.